This record concerns one T cell receptor beta chain sequence. This clone's antigen is unknown. Per-base qualities were not stored, and no clone one base away is much larger. The CDR3 runs 12 residues from the cysteine to the phenylalanine. The retained sequence is limited to the CDR3, 36 bases, with the frame set at the first base. The junction carries 8 bases between V and J, which are trimmed by 7 bases and 1 base respectively. From a lookup of the germline V gene, CDR1 and CDR2 are SQVTM and ANQGSEA. This specimen belongs to a study of T cell responses to AZD1222 COVID-19 vaccine (dated by TCRdb to the early 2020s). In terms of the full investigation: AZD1222 recipients given second doses at about 4 weeks or at about 12 weeks were pooled, since spike-specific TCR depth and breadth were not found to differ between the two schedules. A total of approximately 230 trial participants underwent TCR sequencing, of whom some 210 received two doses of AZD1222 and some 25 received two doses of the MenACWY control vaccine. Trial participants were enrolled by age into subgroups of 18-55, 56-69 and 70-plus years, and around 150, 28 and 57 TCR-sequenced participants, respectively, were included in these subgroups. Beyond this particular receptor, the publication reports: A significant rise in spike-specific TCR breadth and depth was observed after two AZD1222 doses relative to day 0 and relative to MenACWY recipients. Because no samples from the day 14 peak response were available, repertoires could be characterized only after the peak T cell response. Conclusions about previously exposed vaccinees were limited because only six AZD1222 recipients were SARS-CoV-2 seropositive at baseline. CD4 TCRs associated with the vaccine covered the entire spike protein, and the dominant responses were in regions 160-218 and 743-854. Participants were mostly white British and included more females than males, and it was suggested by the authors that clonal diversity may have been underestimated. Reportedly, almost half of the unique spike-specific TCRs recognized epitopes lying outside the regions that are mutated in the B.1.351 and B.1.1.7 variants. The 56-69-year group was small, and its depth increase did not reach significance, likely because of low power.

The CDR3 regions of human TCRbeta chains were analyzed by immunosequencing. The published analysis was carried out like this. TCRs in the repertoires were matched against a reference library of SARS-CoV-2-specific TCRs that had been generated with the MIRA antigen-specificity platform. Breadth was defined as the fraction of unique TCRs that were SARS-CoV-2-associated. Depth was defined as the fraction of total T cells that were SARS-CoV-2-associated. Using the MIRA data, each spike-specific TCR was assigned both to the spike region to which the TCR was reactive and to a CD4 or CD8 class. Log10-transformed breadth and depth values were compared by one-way ANOVA with Sidak's multiple comparisons tests. TCRdb re-hosts the immuneACCESS table, in-frame sequences only. Its copies lack some clones; in the studies checked, an unresolved V gene accounts for under half of them, and the cause for the rest is not known. The DNA gave D and trimming, while V, J and clone size come from that table. In this sample the table shows about 150,000 clones, more than 75% of which occur a single time. The ten largest clones take up approximately 19% of the sample.

Per the publication, the time point label means: baseline before first vaccination. Vaccinee samples came from UK trials COV001 and COV002, including a single-blind randomized controlled phase 2/3 trial of AZD1222 (ChAdOx1 nCoV-19) in healthy adults. For TCRbeta chain sequencing, PBMC samples from trial participants were taken at day 0 and at day 28 after the second dose. The sequence was obtained from an adult in good health. This sample comprised peripheral blood, obtained on day 0 of AZD1222 vaccination. Recombination joined TRBV29-1 with TRBJ2-1; the D gene is unclear. The DNA sequence is given as TGCAGCGCCCCTGGGTCCTACAATGAGCAGTTCTTC. This yields the protein CSAPGSYNEQFF.